This TCR beta chain was documented in a study of T cells after yellow fever vaccination. Study-wide findings and caveats: Reappearance after the booster was observed for most primary-vaccination clones (roughly 95% CD4, roughly 88% CD8). Practically every clonotype that responded to the vaccine could not be detected in sorted memory subsets on day 0. Clonotypes appearing in both CD4 and CD8 compartments existed, and their share was small.

Universal primer sites and UMIs were introduced during 5'RACE template-switching synthesis of TCR cDNA. TCRdb recomputed calls from the 5' RACE reads with MiXCR, one row per CDR3 protein. Among around 30,000 distinct CDR3 sequences listed, approximately 6.5% were seen once. The V gene's germline CDR1 is SGHRS and CDR2 YFSETQ. The junction had 12 bases not matched to a gene; V was cut back by 4 bases and J by 8 bases. The CDR3 consists of 15 residues. Within the sample, this clonotype is medium-sized. The chain employs TRBV5-1 and TRBJ1-2; 9 bases map to TRBD1. The clonotype comes from a man aged 25 to 40 who received the YFV17D yellow fever vaccine. The specimen was PBMCs, either bulk or a sorted T-cell subset (CD4+, CD8+, memory, or dextramer-sorted; not recorded which), collected on the day of the yellow fever booster vaccination. Here the CDR3 reads CASSRPGTGIIGYTF. CDR3 DNA: TGCGCCAGCAGCCGTCCCGGGACAGGGATCATCGGCTACACCTTC.